This TCR beta chain comes out of a study of shared clonotypes between healthy human individuals. Using immunoSEQ multiplex PCR, the repertoire was profiled, and TCRdb retains in-frame clones only, with some absent. Found here are around 2,000,000 clones, about 95% of them singletons; the top ten hold less than 1.5%. The naive CD8 fraction comprised CD45RO-negative cells positively selected for CCR7 and excluded terminally differentiated effector memory CD45RA+ cells. This receptor was taken from a man aged 18 to 30 in good health. The material sequenced was naive CD8+ T cells sorted from blood.

CDR3 amino acids: CASSWTGGTNEKLFF. CDR3 in DNA: TGTGCCAGCAGTTGGACAGGGGGAACTAATGAAAAACTGTTTTTT. The chain links TRBV6-5 to TRBJ1-4, with 10 bases fitting TRBD1. This CDR3 region has 15 residues. The V segment lost 4 bases and the J segment 1 base; nucleotides outside the gene matches: 0. Germline assignment: CDR1 MNHEY and CDR2 SVGAGI.